The 9 T cell receptor beta chains in this list originate from one sample, sequenced in a study of shared clonotypes between healthy human individuals. Only CD45RO-negative cells positively selected for CCR7 counted as naive CD8 cells, so terminally differentiated effector memory CD45RA+ cells were excluded. Clones were read by immunoSEQ multiplex PCR, and TCRdb kept only the in-frame ones, dropping some. The sample holds almost 700,000 clones, around 90% seen once. The sample taken for sequencing was naive CD8+ T cells sorted from blood. All receptors come from a man between 25 and 39 years old in good health.

The CDR3 nucleotides are TGTGCCAGCAGCGCAGGGGAGATTTACAATGAGCAGTTCTTC. Translated: CASSAGEIYNEQFF. This chain joins TRBV9 and TRBJ2-1, with D perhaps TRBD1 (6 bases). V shed 3 bases and J shed 4 bases, with 11 bases lying between them. There are 14 residues in the CDR3. CDR1 and CDR2 (germline): SGDLS, YYNGEE.

The chain has TRBV5-1 and TRBJ2-7; 7 bases line up with TRBD1. Losses at the gene ends were 4 bases for V and 3 bases for J; bases not matched to a gene: 7. This CDR3 region has 14 residues. Germline CDR1 and CDR2: SGHRS and YFSETQ. Here the CDR3 DNA reads TGCGCCAGCAGCCTTTTTACAGGGGACTACGAGCAGTACTTC. Its translation: CASSLFTGDYEQYF.

This clone was detected many times. The gene calls are TRBV18 and TRBJ1-2; D is uncertain. There are 10 residues in the CDR3. V lost 5 bases to trimming and J lost 8 bases, with 6 bases between them. CDR1 is KGHSH and CDR2 is LQKENI in the germline V gene. The CDR3 region is CASSKQGYTF. The CDR3 bases are TGTGCCAGCTCAAAACAGGGCTACACCTTC.

This clone has only one observation. The gene calls are TRBV28 and TRBJ1-2; no clear D. With 2 bases removed from V and 4 bases from J, the gap between germline ends came to 8 bases. Looked up from germline, CDR1 is MDHEN and CDR2 is SYDVKM. The CDR3 loop spans 13 amino acids. CDR3 DNA sequence: TGTGCCAGCAGTTTAACGGGCAGCTATGGCTACACCTTC. This encodes CASSLTGSYGYTF.

The J gene is TRBJ2-1, the V gene TRBV19; a weak D match, TRBD2 (6 bases). This CDR3 spans 13 amino acids. Per the germline V gene, CDR1 is LNHDA and CDR2 is SQIVND (reference sequence). Trimming took 3 bases from V and 5 from J, leaving 8 bases between them. Written as DNA, the CDR3 is TGTGCCAGTAGTATGGGCGGGAACAATGAGCAGTTCTTC. As protein: CASSMGGNNEQFF.

The count of this clone is one. V usage is TRBV15 and J usage is TRBJ2-7; 12 nucleotides align to TRBD1. This CDR3 has 14 amino acids. The V segment lost 1 base and the J segment 6 bases; nucleotides outside the gene matches: 1. Germline V gene sequence: CDR1 LNHNV, CDR2 YYDKDF (reference sequence). CDR3 sequence: CATSRGDRGREQYF. CDR3 in DNA: TGTGCCACCAGCAGAGGGGACAGGGGGCGCGAGCAGTACTTC.

The rearrangement uses TRBV5-8 and TRBJ2-7; 9 nucleotides align to TRBD1. The CDR3 consists of 20 residues. CDR1 SGHTS and CDR2 YDEGEE come from the germline V gene. Unmatched junction bases numbered 24, after V lost 6 bases and J lost 2 bases. The CDR3 DNA reads as TGTGCCAGCAAGAGGCGGATGGGACAGGGATTGACTAGTTTCCCCTACGAGCAGTACTTC. It codes for CASKRRMGQGLTSFPYEQYF.

This chain links TRBV9 with TRBJ2-5, with D perhaps matching TRBD1 (6 bases). Germline-derived CDR1 and CDR2 are SGDLS and YYNGEE. The CDR3 spans 13 residues. V was shortened by 8 bases and J by 4 bases, with 15 bases between the two germline ends. The CDR3 DNA follows: TGTGCCAGTCAGCCAGGGGTGGGAGAGACCCAGTACTTC. Protein: CASQPGVGETQYF. Variable domain in full (rest from reference TRBV9 and TRBJ2-5): DSGVTQTPKHLITATGQRVTLRCSPRSGDLSVYWYQQSLDQGLQFLIQYYNGEERAKGNILERFSAQQFPDLHSELNLSSLELGDSALYFCASQPGVGETQYFGPGTRLLVL.

The V call is TRBV27, the J call TRBJ2-2; D is unresolved. The CDR3 spans 13 residues. Germline values: CDR1 MNHEY, CDR2 SMNVEV (reference sequence). V dropped 5 bases and J dropped 4 bases, with 8 bases sitting between them. The CDR3 bases are TGTGCCAGCAGTACGAGAGGCACCGGGGAGCTGTTTTTT. Its translation: CASSTRGTGELFF.